This record covers a single T cell receptor (beta chain). Its target is unknown. The germline V gene encodes CDR1 SGHNT and CDR2 YENEEA. The V end lost 5 bases, the J end lost 1 base, and 11 bases lay between the germline ends. The CDR3 has 15 residues. This sample stems from a study of shared clonotypes between healthy human individuals. Findings and caveats of the study: Researchers sampled only blood; tissue repertoires likely differ. Clonotype sharing across a handful of donors was observed for around 5% of naive CD4 clonotypes.

Sequencing was at deep level. Data came from immunoSEQ multiplex PCR; TCRdb stores just in-frame clones and leaves some out. The repertoire holds roughly 1,600,000 clones, with 98% as singletons. The split of CD4+ cells yielded CD45RA+ naive and CD45RA-negative memory subsets. The source is a young man in good health. Sequencing input: naive CD4+ T cells sorted from blood. Subset here: CD45RA+ positively selected. This rearrangement joins TRBV11-3 to TRBJ2-2; TRBD1 might be the D (5 bases). The CDR3 region has the DNA TGTGCCAGCAGCGAGTTGCAGGGGAACACCGGGGAGCTGTTTTTT. It is translated as CASSELQGNTGELFF.